This entry lists 25 T cell receptor beta chains sequenced from one sample in a study of T-cell reconstitution after alpha-beta-depleted transplantation in children. During its preparation, the TCRbeta library received unique molecular identifiers. MiXCR, applied by TCRdb to the PCR reads, yields one record per CDR3 protein. The table includes approximately 520,000 distinct CDR3 sequences, around a third detected once. The source material was PBMCs from the stem cell graft donor, sampled from the stem cell graft. Source of these receptors: a human donor who donated a stem cell graft to a child with aplastic anemia.

V and J are TRBV19 and TRBJ1-1; D ambiguous. This CDR3 comprises 15 residues. Deletions cut 4 bases from V and 1 base from J, with 13 bases between. In germline, CDR1 is LNHDA, CDR2 SQIVND (reference sequence). The CDR3 DNA reads TGTGCCAGTAGTAGGGATCGCGTCGGGAACACTGAAGCTTTCTTT. This sequence encodes CASSRDRVGNTEAFF.

This sequence joins TRBV30 and TRBJ2-5; D possibly corresponds to TRBD2 (5 bases). Per germline, CDR1 GTSNPN and CDR2 SVGIG (reference sequence). V lost 2 bases and J lost 1, with 8 bases in between. The CDR3 spans 13 residues. CDR3 nucleotides: TGTGCCTGGAGTAGCGGAGCCCAAGAGACCCAGTACTTC. Residues: CAWSSGAQETQYF.

The V gene is TRBV7-2, the J gene TRBJ1-2; the D is unclear. The germline V gene encodes CDR1 SGHTA and CDR2 FQGNSA. The CDR3 runs to 12 residues. V lost 3 bases and J lost 8, with 10 bases in between. In DNA form, the CDR3 reads TGTGCCAGCAGCTTGGGCCAGCGAGGCTACACCTTC. This gives the protein CASSLGQRGYTF.

In its sample, this clonotype was seen once. The V gene is TRBV4-1, the J gene TRBJ2-5, with 7 bases aligning to TRBD1. V lost 0 bases to trimming and J lost 1 base; unmatched junction nucleotides: 20. This CDR3 has 21 amino acids. Germline CDR1 reads MGHRA; CDR2 reads YSYEKL. The CDR3: CASSQDSHRGVGLFSQETQYF. CDR3 nucleotides: TGCGCCAGCAGCCAAGATTCACACAGGGGTGTAGGTCTATTTTCCCAAGAGACCCAGTACTTC.

The V call is TRBV6-1, the J call TRBJ2-3; D is uncertain. Germline V CDR1 and CDR2: MNHNS, SASEGT. The germline V and J ends were trimmed by 6 bases and 3 bases, with 16 bases remaining between them. This CDR3 contains 15 residues. CDR3 protein: CASSPFYAGTDTQYF. For the CDR3, the DNA is TGTGCCAGCAGCCCCTTTTATGCCGGGACAGATACGCAGTATTTT.

J is TRBJ2-1 and V is TRBV4-3, with 8 bases that match TRBD2. The CDR3 runs to 17 residues. Germline V CDR1 and CDR2: LGHNA, YSLEER. V shed 1 base, J shed 2 bases, and the junction held 7 bases outside the gene matches. CDR3 residues: CASSQVYAGGAYNEQFF. The DNA for the CDR3 is TGCGCCAGCAGCCAAGTATATGCGGGAGGCGCCTACAATGAGCAGTTCTTC.

In its sample, this clonotype was seen a few times. The chain has TRBV6-5 and TRBJ2-7, with 14 bases fitting TRBD2. The germline V gene has CDR1 MNHEY and CDR2 SVGAGI. After removal of 6 bases from V and 4 bases from J, the junction contained 5 bases not matched to a gene. The CDR3 is 15 amino acids. The CDR3 DNA follows: TGTGCCAGCAGCACAGGACTAGCGGGAGGATACGAGCAGTACTTC. Amino acids: CASSTGLAGGYEQYF.

The sample holds a few counts of this clonotype. The V and J genes are TRBV19 and TRBJ1-5; weak D call: TRBD1 (5 bases). Per the germline V gene, CDR1 is LNHDA and CDR2 is SQIVND (reference sequence). V shed 7 bases and J shed 4 bases, with 11 bases lying between them. This CDR3 has 13 residues. CDR3 coding DNA: TGTGCCAGTACGGGGACGGGGAATCAGCCCCAGCATTTT. This encodes CASTGTGNQPQHF.

This sequence joins TRBV20-1 and TRBJ2-1; D not certain. The CDR3 is 13 residues long. Per germline, CDR1 DFQATT and CDR2 SNEGSKA (reference sequence). V was clipped by 1 base and J by 7 bases, with 11 bases between them. The CDR3 DNA follows: TGCAGTGCTAGAGCCGCCGGGTGGAATGAGCAGTTCTTC. It is translated as CSARAAGWNEQFF.

This clonotype was detected only a few times. The genes are TRBV12-3 or TRBV12-4 and TRBJ1-2; possible D gene TRBD1, 6 bases. V lost 8 bases and J lost 8, with 12 bases in between. This CDR3 region has 11 residues. The DNA for the CDR3 is TGTGCCAGCGCTACAGGGTACGGCTACACCTTC. It specifies CASATGYGYTF.

V usage is TRBV18 and J usage is TRBJ2-6; D is possibly TRBD1 or TRBD2 (5 bases each). The germline V and J ends were trimmed by 6 bases and 2 bases, with 20 bases remaining between them. Per germline, CDR1 KGHSH and CDR2 LQKENI. This CDR3 spans 18 amino acids. This CDR3 is CASSVTGTMFTGANVLTF. In DNA, the CDR3 is TGTGCCAGCTCCGTAACCGGGACCATGTTTACTGGGGCCAACGTCCTGACTTTC.

V gene TRBV5-1 combines with J gene TRBJ2-1; 14 bases are shared with TRBD2. Germline loops: CDR1 SGHRS, CDR2 YFSETQ. V lost 4 bases and J lost 2; bases outside the gene matches: 11. The CDR3 runs to 19 residues. CDR3 amino acids: CASSPGLAGDFSTYNEQFF. CDR3 bases: TGCGCCAGCAGCCCGGGACTAGCGGGAGATTTCTCGACCTACAATGAGCAGTTCTTC.

This clonotype appeared a single time. CDR3 protein: CASSLDVWLGGYNEQFF. DNA for the CDR3: TGTGCCAGCAGCTTAGATGTTTGGCTAGGGGGCTACAATGAGCAGTTCTTC. V and J are TRBV11-2 and TRBJ2-1; tentatively, D is TRBD1 (6 bases). This CDR3 region has 17 residues. Germline assignment: CDR1 SGHAT and CDR2 FQNNGV. V lost 0 bases and J lost 3, with 15 bases in between.

This clonotype was recorded a few times. This chain connects TRBV29-1 to TRBJ1-5; a possible D gene is TRBD1 (5 bases). The CDR3 runs 13 residues. V lost 4 bases and J 2 bases, leaving 9 bases between the germline ends. Germline V gives CDR1 SQVTM, CDR2 ANQGSEA. CDR3 DNA sequence: TGCAGCGTTGTAGGGGACGGCAATCAGCCCCAGCATTTT. It is translated as CSVVGDGNQPQHF.

The rearrangement joins TRBV7-9 to TRBJ2-7; TRBD1 might be the D (6 bases). V lost 4 bases and J 2 bases, leaving 12 bases between the germline ends. The CDR3 extends over 14 amino acids. Germline V lookup: CDR1 SEHNR, CDR2 FQNEAQ (reference sequence). Here the CDR3 DNA reads TGTGCCAGCAGCTACAGGGATCTGCCCTACGAGCAGTACTTC. This gives the protein CASSYRDLPYEQYF.

V and J are TRBV29-1 and TRBJ2-5; unclear D gene. This CDR3 has 13 residues. Germline assignment: CDR1 SQVTM and CDR2 ANQGSEA. Trimming stripped 3 bases from V and 0 bases from J, with 8 bases between. Here the CDR3 reads CSVEAANQETQYF. The CDR3, as DNA: TGCAGCGTTGAGGCGGCGAACCAAGAGACCCAGTACTTC.

The chain recombines TRBV30 with TRBJ2-3; 10 bases align to TRBD1. Germline trimming cut 5 bases from V and 4 bases from J; bases unmatched to any gene: 3. The CDR3 totals 13 residues. Germline V gene lookup returns CDR1 GTSNPN and CDR2 SVGIG (reference sequence). Here the CDR3 reads CAWGQGVPDTQYF. The CDR3 DNA follows: TGTGCCTGGGGACAGGGGGTCCCAGATACGCAGTATTTT. The full variable domain, completed using reference TRBV30 and TRBJ2-3, is SQTIHQWPATLVQPVGSPLSLECTVEGTSNPNLYWYRQAAGRGLQLLFYSVGIGQISSEVPQNLSASRPQDRQFILSSKKLLLSDSGFYLCAWGQGVPDTQYFGPGTRLTVL.

The chain couples TRBV19 to TRBJ2-4, with unresolved D. Germline V gene sequence: CDR1 LNHDA, CDR2 SQIVND (reference sequence). Between the trimmed V and J ends, which lost 5 bases and 9 bases, there was a span of 14 bases. CDR3 length: 13 amino acids. DNA for the CDR3: TGTGCCAGTAGTGCCAACAGTGCAGGCATTCAGTACTTC. Amino acid sequence: CASSANSAGIQYF.

The chain recombines TRBV5-1 with TRBJ1-4, with 7 positions matching TRBD1. The junction had 3 bases not matched to a gene; V was cut back by 0 bases and J by 7 bases. CDR3 length: 14 amino acids. Germline V lookup: CDR1 SGHRS, CDR2 YFSETQ. In DNA form, the CDR3 reads TGCGCCAGCAGCTTGGGGGACAGAATTGAAAAACTGTTTTTT. The encoded protein is CASSLGDRIEKLFF. Based on the CDR3 plus reference TRBV5-1 and TRBJ1-4, the full variable domain is KAGVTQTPRYLIKTRGQQVTLSCSPISGHRSVSWYQQTPGQGLQFLFEYFSETQRNKGNFPGRFSGRQFSNSRSEMNVSTLELGDSALYLCASSLGDRIEKLFFGSGTQLSVL.

This chain links TRBV12-3 or TRBV12-4 with TRBJ2-1; 16 positions agree with TRBD2. The CDR3 sequence is 18 residues long. The junction had 9 bases not matched to a gene; V was cut back by 6 bases and J by 4 bases. The CDR3 DNA reads as TGTGCCAGCAGACCGGGACTAGCGGGAGGGCCGGGATACAATGAGCAGTTCTTC. It yields the protein CASRPGLAGGPGYNEQFF.

The chain employs TRBV29-1 and TRBJ1-2, with 9 bases aligning to TRBD1. The germline gives CDR1 SQVTM, CDR2 ANQGSEA. Trimming removed 6 bases from V and 2 bases from J; junction bases left unmatched: 7. The CDR3 length is 14 residues. The DNA for the CDR3 is TGCAGCGTGGACAGGGGAGGGGAGAACTATGGCTACACCTTC. It yields the protein CSVDRGGENYGYTF.

The chain combines TRBV7-2 with TRBJ2-7, with 9 nucleotides matching TRBD1. The CDR3 consists of 14 residues. Germline CDR1 SGHTA, CDR2 FQGNSA. The V gene end was trimmed by 1 base and the J gene end by 5 bases; junction bases not matched to a gene: 3. As DNA, the CDR3 is TGTGCCAGCAGCTTAGATCGGACAGGGGACGAGCAGTACTTC. Translation gives CASSLDRTGDEQYF.

This clonotype was seen a handful of times. The chain employs TRBV27 and TRBJ1-2, with 10 bases fitting TRBD1. The CDR3 consists of 15 residues. The germline V gene has CDR1 MNHEY and CDR2 SMNVEV (reference sequence). Trimming at V came to 3 bases and at J to 5 bases, leaving 6 bases not matched to a gene. This chain's CDR3 is CASSLGDRGHYGYTF. As DNA, the CDR3 is TGTGCCAGCAGTTTGGGTGACAGGGGGCATTATGGCTACACCTTC.

The chain carries TRBV19 and TRBJ2-5, with TRBD1 matching over 7 bases. Germline V gene data show CDR1 as LNHDA and CDR2 as SQIVND (reference sequence). This CDR3 has 14 amino acids. With V trimmed by 5 bases and J by 3 bases, 6 bases remained unmatched. The DNA of the CDR3 is TGTGCCAGTAGTTCTACTGACAGGGAAGAGACCCAGTACTTC. Translated, it gives CASSSTDREETQYF.

V usage is TRBV20-1 and J usage is TRBJ1-2, with D uncertain. Germline lookup yields CDR1 DFQATT and CDR2 SNEGSKA (reference sequence). The V gene lost 6 bases and the J gene lost 4 bases, with 9 bases spanning the gap. This CDR3 has 11 residues. As DNA, the CDR3 is TGCAGTGCCCCCCGGGTCTATGGCTACACCTTC. Protein: CSAPRVYGYTF.